The rows below give T cell receptor beta chains drawn from one sample of a study of post-analysis software for immune sequencing data. TCRdb recomputed calls from the PCR reads with MiXCR, one row per CDR3 protein. Here the sample spans 650,000 to 850,000 distinct CDR3 sequences, more than 45% being singletons. The sample taken for sequencing was blood. These receptors were obtained from a girl aged 5 to 17 with multiple sclerosis. The CDR3 runs from the conserved cysteine through the conserved F or W. A D gene is named only where the DNA matches it firmly. Part of the rows lack a size; the others show once, few, many or a class for expanded clones.

j_call,d_call,clone_size,v_call,cdr3_aa,cdr3_nt
TRBJ2-5,NA,NA,TRBV20-1,CRASDSQETQYF,TGCAGGGCTAGCGACTCCCAAGAGACCCAGTACTTC
TRBJ2-5,NA,NA,TRBV28,CASSPNWAGTEKETQYF,TGTGCCAGCAGTCCCAATTGGGCGGGGACAGAAAAAGAGACCCAGTACTTC
TRBJ2-3,NA,NA,TRBV12-3/TRBV12-4,CASRLSQPDTQYF,TGTGCCAGCAGACTTTCCCAACCAGATACGCAGTATTTT
TRBJ2-3,NA,few,TRBV7-2,CASSLAPRPGADTQYF,TGTGCCAGCAGCTTAGCCCCCCGCCCGGGGGCAGATACGCAGTATTTT
TRBJ2-7,NA,few,TRBV4-1,CASSQKEGGYEQYF,TGCGCCAGCAGCCAGAAGGAAGGGGGCTACGAGCAGTACTTC
TRBJ2-5,NA,NA,TRBV29-1,CSAWTSQETQYF,TGCAGCGCATGGACAAGCCAAGAGACCCAGTACTTC
TRBJ1-1,NA,few,TRBV20-1,CSARDFRQGNTEAFF,TGCAGTGCTAGAGATTTTAGGCAGGGAAACACTGAAGCTTTCTTT
TRBJ1-4,NA,once,TRBV5-1,CASRDKRNEKLFF,TGCGCCAGCCGGGACAAAAGAAATGAAAAACTGTTTTTT
TRBJ2-2,NA,NA,TRBV7-6,CASSLNRDANTGELFF,TGTGCCAGCAGCTTAAATAGGGACGCGAACACCGGGGAGCTGTTTTTT
TRBJ2-4,NA,NA,TRBV9,CASSVGGQGKNIQYF,TGTGCCAGCAGCGTAGGTGGGCAGGGGAAAAACATTCAGTACTTC
TRBJ2-1,NA,NA,TRBV5-6,CASSRPRAVDEQFF,TGTGCCAGCAGCCGTCCAAGAGCGGTGGATGAGCAGTTCTTC
TRBJ2-1,TRBD2,few,TRBV6-6,CASRGASGLPPYNEQFF,TGTGCCAGCAGAGGGGCTAGCGGGCTCCCCCCGTACAATGAGCAGTTCTTC
TRBJ2-7,NA,NA,TRBV7-2,CASSLAGNLGEQYF,TGTGCCAGCAGCTTAGCCGGGAACTTGGGGGAGCAGTACTTC
TRBJ2-2,NA,NA,TRBV7-7,CASSPLVNGELFF,TGTGCTAGCAGCCCCCTCGTAAACGGGGAGCTGTTTTTT
TRBJ2-5,TRBD2,NA,TRBV3-1,CASSQPSSGSQTQYF,TGTGCCAGCAGCCAGCCCTCTAGCGGGAGTCAGACCCAGTACTTC
TRBJ1-2,NA,NA,TRBV27,CASSLGKTGYGYTF,TGTGCCAGCAGTTTAGGCAAGACGGGCTATGGCTACACCTTC
TRBJ2-4,NA,NA,TRBV20-1,CSALGGRRNIQYF,TGCAGTGCCCTCGGGGGGCGAAGAAACATTCAGTACTTC
TRBJ1-1,TRBD1,NA,TRBV12-3/TRBV12-4,CASAGQGTEAFF,TGTGCCAGCGCAGGACAGGGGACTGAAGCTTTCTTT
TRBJ2-4,NA,NA,TRBV6-1,CASSEMGRARLAKNIQYF,TGTGCCAGCAGTGAAATGGGCAGGGCGCGGCTAGCCAAAAACATTCAGTACTTC
TRBJ1-2,NA,NA,TRBV6-1,CASSELYHYGYTF,TGTGCCAGCAGTGAACTCTACCACTATGGCTACACCTTC
TRBJ1-1,TRBD1,NA,TRBV12-3/TRBV12-4,CASSLGDRPPEAFF,TGTGCCAGCAGTTTAGGGGACAGGCCCCCGGAGGCTTTCTTT
TRBJ2-3,NA,NA,TRBV12-3/TRBV12-4,CASNRGGRGDTQYF,TGTGCCAGCAACAGAGGGGGGAGGGGGGATACGCAGTATTTT
TRBJ2-7,NA,few,TRBV12-3/TRBV12-4,CASGLNGAYEQYF,TGTGCCAGCGGACTTAACGGGGCCTACGAGCAGTACTTC
TRBJ2-7,NA,few,TRBV28,CASSFGAVYYEQYF,TGTGCCAGCAGTTTCGGAGCCGTGTACTACGAGCAGTACTTC
TRBJ2-7,TRBD2,NA,TRBV6-6,CASSPLAGAREQYF,TGTGCCAGCAGTCCACTAGCGGGAGCGAGAGAGCAGTACTTC
TRBJ2-7,NA,NA,TRBV6-5,CASSDREAYEQYF,TGTGCCAGCAGTGACAGGGAGGCATACGAGCAGTACTTC
TRBJ2-1,NA,few,TRBV6-1,CASRSGAGSSYNEQFF,TGTGCCAGCAGATCGGGGGCCGGATCCTCCTACAATGAGCAGTTCTTC
TRBJ2-7,NA,NA,TRBV6-5,CASSSLWSQQYF,TGTGCCAGCAGTTCCCTCTGGAGCCAGCAGTACTTC
TRBJ2-1,NA,NA,TRBV20-1,CSAREGSMGLSSREQFF,TGCAGTGCTAGAGAAGGGTCTATGGGACTCTCCTCGAGGGAGCAGTTCTTC
TRBJ2-1,NA,few,TRBV9,CASSVGAAHNEQFF,TGTGCCAGCAGCGTAGGAGCGGCCCACAATGAGCAGTTCTTC
TRBJ2-7,TRBD2,NA,TRBV20-1,CSVPGPGGEQYF,TGCAGTGTACCCGGTCCGGGGGGCGAGCAGTACTTC
TRBJ2-7,TRBD2,NA,TRBV10-3,CATSTSGSSYEQYF,TGTGCCACCTCAACTAGCGGGAGTTCCTACGAGCAGTACTTC
TRBJ2-3,TRBD2,few,TRBV7-2,CASSTRLAGGRADTQYF,TGTGCCAGCAGCACTCGACTAGCGGGAGGTCGCGCAGATACGCAGTATTTT
TRBJ2-5,TRBD2,few,TRBV29-1,CSVEPETSGQETQYF,TGCAGCGTTGAACCCGAAACTAGCGGCCAAGAGACCCAGTACTTC
TRBJ2-6,NA,NA,TRBV9,CASTRGEFSGANVLTF,TGTGCCAGCACACGCGGGGAATTCTCTGGGGCCAACGTCCTGACTTTC
TRBJ2-1,NA,few,TRBV6-6,CASTPAGTAVGEQFF,TGTGCCAGCACGCCAGCCGGGACGGCGGTGGGGGAGCAGTTCTTC
TRBJ2-1,TRBD2,NA,TRBV7-6,CASSLGGREAEYNEQFF,TGTGCCAGCAGCTTAGGAGGCCGGGAGGCCGAATACAATGAGCAGTTCTTC
TRBJ2-7,NA,NA,TRBV20-1,CSARGPGHHYEQYF,TGCAGTGCTAGAGGCCCGGGACACCACTACGAGCAGTACTTC
TRBJ2-1,NA,few,TRBV4-3,CASSQQTDNEQFF,TGCGCCAGCAGCCAGCAGACAGACAATGAGCAGTTCTTC
TRBJ1-1,NA,NA,TRBV4-3,CASSQEQGANTEAFF,TGCGCCAGCAGCCAAGAGCAAGGGGCGAACACTGAAGCTTTCTTT
TRBJ2-5,NA,NA,TRBV28,CASKPTEYQETQYF,TGTGCCAGCAAACCGACAGAGTACCAAGAGACCCAGTACTTC
TRBJ1-4,NA,few,TRBV5-6,CASSLLPNEKLFF,TGTGCCAGCAGCTTGCTGCCGAATGAAAAACTGTTTTTT
TRBJ1-5,NA,few,TRBV20-1,CSAHSVGGFGNQPQHF,TGCAGTGCTCACTCCGTTGGGGGTTTTGGCAATCAGCCCCAGCATTTT
TRBJ1-4,NA,NA,TRBV5-1,CASSLGPNNEKLFF,TGCGCCAGCAGCTTGGGACCGAATAACGAAAAACTGTTTTTT
TRBJ2-2,NA,few,TRBV5-1,CASSPQGSGAITGELFF,TGCGCCAGCAGCCCTCAGGGCTCGGGGGCCATCACCGGGGAGCTGTTTTTT
TRBJ2-1,TRBD1,few,TRBV10-3,CAISEPGTGGSNEQFF,TGTGCCATCAGTGAGCCTGGGACAGGGGGCTCAAATGAGCAGTTCTTC
TRBJ2-5,NA,NA,TRBV6-1,CASSLNAGGAETQYF,TGTGCCAGCAGTCTAAATGCCGGGGGTGCAGAGACCCAGTACTTC
TRBJ2-3,TRBD2,NA,TRBV2,CASPGTRTLSTDTQYF,TGTGCCAGCCCTGGGACTAGGACCCTCAGCACAGATACGCAGTATTTT
TRBJ2-1,TRBD2,NA,TRBV10-3,CAISGGLAGYNEQFF,TGTGCCATCAGTGGGGGACTAGCGGGATACAATGAGCAGTTCTTC
TRBJ2-3,TRBD1,few,TRBV7-2,CASSPRDSDWSTDTQYF,TGTGCCAGCAGCCCCCGGGACAGCGATTGGAGCACAGATACGCAGTATTTT
TRBJ2-7,NA,few,TRBV4-2,CASSQLTGGANEQYF,TGTGCCAGCAGCCAACTGACAGGAGGGGCTAACGAGCAGTACTTC
TRBJ1-2,NA,NA,TRBV7-9,CASSSQRFGYGYTF,TGTGCCAGCAGCTCACAGAGGTTCGGCTATGGCTACACCTTC
TRBJ1-4,TRBD1,NA,TRBV29-1,CSVVRTGEGEKLFF,TGCAGCGTCGTCCGGACAGGGGAAGGTGAAAAACTGTTTTTT
TRBJ2-5,NA,NA,TRBV7-2,CASSLGHRSNQETQYF,TGTGCCAGCAGCTTAGGCCACCGCTCTAACCAAGAGACCCAGTACTTC
TRBJ2-1,TRBD1,few,TRBV7-2,CASSIGTAYNEQFF,TGTGCCAGCAGTATAGGGACAGCATACAATGAGCAGTTCTTC
TRBJ2-1,TRBD2,many,TRBV14,CASSPPGLDTYSSYNEQFF,TGTGCCAGCAGCCCTCCGGGACTAGATACTTATAGCTCCTACAATGAGCAGTTCTTC
TRBJ1-2,TRBD1,few,TRBV7-9,CASSLGGGDGKGYTF,TGTGCCAGCAGCTTAGGAGGGGGCGATGGTAAAGGCTACACCTTC
TRBJ2-1,NA,NA,TRBV5-1,CASSPLGSGDEQFF,TGCGCCAGCAGCCCATTAGGTTCAGGGGATGAGCAGTTCTTC
TRBJ2-5,NA,NA,TRBV7-9,CASSSTWGTQYF,TGTGCCAGCAGCTCTACTTGGGGGACCCAGTACTTC